The 14 T cell receptor beta chains given below trace back to one sample, sequenced in a study of blood T cell repertoires in COVID-19. The protocol was immunoSEQ multiplex PCR, while the TCRdb copy is restricted to in-frame clones and leaves out a portion. The sample shows more than 10,000 clones, roughly nine tenths of them seen only once. Sequencing was carried out using peripheral blood. The receptors originated from a man between 65 and 85 years old with active COVID-19.

The chain is built from TRBV30 and TRBJ2-3; 8 bases are shared with TRBD2. CDR3 length equals 15 residues. CDR1 GTSNPN and CDR2 SVGIG come from the germline V gene (reference sequence). The junction had 5 bases not matched to a gene; V was cut back by 0 bases and J by 3 bases. This CDR3 is CAWSVSGRATDTQYF. The CDR3 DNA reads as TGTGCCTGGAGTGTCTCCGGGAGGGCTACAGATACGCAGTATTTT.

The V and J genes are TRBV25-1 and TRBJ1-1; the D gene is possibly TRBD1 (6 bases). CDR1 and CDR2 from the germline V gene are MGHDK and SYGVNS. V dropped 5 bases and J dropped 9 bases, with 13 bases sitting between them. The CDR3 length is 12 residues. The CDR3 protein is CASSQGSLKAFF. The CDR3 coding sequence is TGTGCCAGCAGTCAGGGGAGCCTGAAAGCTTTCTTT.

This clone appeared once. The chain links TRBV4-1 to TRBJ2-2, with 8 bases identical to TRBD1. The CDR3 runs 15 residues. Germline-derived CDR1 and CDR2 are MGHRA and YSYEKL. J lost 6 bases, V lost 4 bases, and 7 bases had no gene match. For the CDR3, the DNA is TGCGCCAGCAGCCTCCAGACAGGGGAGTCCGGGGAGCTGTTTTTT. Translating it yields CASSLQTGESGELFF.

The chain uses TRBV5-1 and TRBJ2-7; D possibly corresponds to TRBD1 (6 bases). CDR1 SGHRS and CDR2 YFSETQ come from the germline V gene. The CDR3 spans 16 residues. V was cut by 0 bases and J by 7 bases, with 20 bases left in between. Written as DNA, the CDR3 is TGCGCCAGCAGCTTGGGGGGTTCTGTTGGAGGACAGGAGCAGTACTTC. It translates to CASSLGGSVGGQEQYF. The variable domain in full, completed from reference TRBV5-1 and TRBJ2-7, reads KAGVTQTPRYLIKTRGQQVTLSCSPISGHRSVSWYQQTPGQGLQFLFEYFSETQRNKGNFPGRFSGRQFSNSRSEMNVSTLELGDSALYLCASSLGGSVGGQEQYFGPGTRLTVT.

The chain joins TRBV20-1 to TRBJ1-1; D is ambiguous. The CDR3 contains 11 residues. The germline V and J ends were trimmed by 3 bases and 1 base, with 3 bases remaining between them. Germline-derived CDR1 and CDR2 are DFQATT and SNEGSKA (reference sequence). As DNA, the CDR3 is TGCAGTGCTAGCCAGAACACTGAAGCTTTCTTT. Protein: CSASQNTEAFF.

The chain links TRBV28 to TRBJ1-1; TRBD1 matches at 7 bases. The CDR3 loop spans 14 amino acids. The germline V gene has CDR1 MDHEN and CDR2 SYDVKM. The ends lost 4 bases at V and 1 base at J; junction bases unmatched: 3. This CDR3 is CASSSWDRNTEAFF. CDR3 DNA: TGTGCCAGCAGTTCCTGGGACAGGAACACTGAAGCTTTCTTT.

This chain uses TRBV7-8 with TRBJ2-1; D perhaps matches TRBD2 (7 bases). The CDR3 extends over 14 amino acids. In germline, CDR1 is SGHVS, CDR2 FQNEAQ. The V end was cut by 5 bases, the J end by 6 bases, with 14 bases between. The CDR3 region has the DNA TGTGCCAGCAGCATTGGGGGGGCCGTCAATGAGCAGTTCTTC. Its protein product is CASSIGGAVNEQFF.

The CDR3 DNA sequence: TGTGCCAGCAGCGCCGGGACAGGGCTTTCGAACACCATATATTTT. It codes for CASSAGTGLSNTIYF. The rearrangement joins TRBV6-5 to TRBJ1-3, with 9 nucleotides matching TRBD1. This CDR3 region has 15 residues. V lost 6 bases to trimming and J lost 7 bases; unmatched junction nucleotides: 10. In germline, CDR1 is MNHEY, CDR2 SVGAGI.

The V gene is TRBV5-1, the J gene TRBJ1-1, with D possibly being TRBD1 (6 bases). CDR1 and CDR2 from the germline V gene are SGHRS and YFSETQ. The V gene lost 2 bases and the J gene lost 7 bases, with 12 bases spanning the gap. The CDR3 runs to 13 residues. In DNA form, the CDR3 reads TGCGCCAGCAGCTTTGGACAGTCTGGTGAAGCTTTCTTT. This gives the protein CASSFGQSGEAFF.

The V call is TRBV11-3, the J call TRBJ1-2; no firm D call. Germline V gene data show CDR1 as SGHNT and CDR2 as YENEEA. Trimming left V 6 bases short and J 4 bases short, with 12 bases between. The CDR3 spans 13 residues. The CDR3: CASSGSSAYGYTF. CDR3 DNA sequence: TGTGCCAGCAGTGGGAGTAGTGCCTATGGCTACACCTTC.

This CDR3 reads CASSSMTAAGEKLFF. The CDR3 DNA reads as TGCGCCAGCAGCTCCATGACAGCCGCTGGTGAAAAACTGTTTTTT. This chain uses TRBV5-1 with TRBJ1-4; weak D call: TRBD1 (5 bases). Germline-derived CDR1 and CDR2 are SGHRS and YFSETQ. This CDR3 is 15 amino acids long. The germline V and J ends were trimmed by 3 bases and 7 bases, with 16 bases remaining between them.

This clone was observed a handful of times. V is TRBV7-2 and J is TRBJ2-3, with 7 bases aligning to TRBD2. The CDR3 runs 12 residues. Trimming cost V 4 bases and J 5 bases; bases outside gene matches: 0. Germline CDR1 and CDR2: SGHTA and FQGNSA. In DNA, the CDR3 is TGTGCCAGCAGCTCGGGGGGAGATACGCAGTATTTT. Translation gives CASSSGGDTQYF. The complete variable domain, with remaining parts taken from reference TRBV7-2 and TRBJ2-3, reads GAGVSQSPSNKVTEKGKDVELRCDPISGHTALYWYRQSLGQGLEFLIYFQGNSAPDKSGLPSDRFSAERTGGSVSTLTIQRTQQEDSAVYLCASSSGGDTQYFGPGTRLTVL.

The chain couples TRBV18 to TRBJ2-4, with D tentatively TRBD1 (6 bases). CDR1 and CDR2 from the germline V gene are KGHSH and LQKENI. The germline V and J ends were trimmed by 5 bases and 5 bases, with 16 bases remaining between them. This CDR3 region has 15 residues. The CDR3 here is CASSTTWDTENIQYF. DNA of the CDR3: TGTGCCAGCTCAACAACATGGGACACCGAAAACATTCAGTACTTC.

V is TRBV7-2 and J is TRBJ2-1, with 9 bases identical to TRBD1. Germline-derived CDR1 and CDR2 are SGHTA and FQGNSA. This CDR3 region has 15 residues. With 1 base clipped from V and 7 bases from J, the junction kept 5 bases outside the gene matches. CDR3 DNA sequence: TGTGCCAGCAGCTTAGATCGGGACAGGGCTAATGAGCAGTTCTTC. It is translated as CASSLDRDRANEQFF.